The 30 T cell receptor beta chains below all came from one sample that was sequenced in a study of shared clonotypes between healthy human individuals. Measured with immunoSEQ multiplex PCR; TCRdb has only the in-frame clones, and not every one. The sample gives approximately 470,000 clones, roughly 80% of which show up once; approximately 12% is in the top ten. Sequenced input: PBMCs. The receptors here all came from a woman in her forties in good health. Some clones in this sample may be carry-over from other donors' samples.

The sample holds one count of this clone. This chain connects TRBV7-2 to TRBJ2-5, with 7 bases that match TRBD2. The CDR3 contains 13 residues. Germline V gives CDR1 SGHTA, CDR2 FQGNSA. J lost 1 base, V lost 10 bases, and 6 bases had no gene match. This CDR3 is CATQRGSQETQYF. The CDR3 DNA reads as TGTGCCACCCAGCGGGGCAGCCAAGAGACCCAGTACTTC.

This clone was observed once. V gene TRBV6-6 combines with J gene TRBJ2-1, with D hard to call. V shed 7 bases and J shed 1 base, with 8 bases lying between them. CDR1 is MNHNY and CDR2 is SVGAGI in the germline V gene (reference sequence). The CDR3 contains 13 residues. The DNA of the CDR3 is TGTGCCAGCACAACGGGTTCCTACAATGAGCAGTTCTTC. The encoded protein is CASTTGSYNEQFF.

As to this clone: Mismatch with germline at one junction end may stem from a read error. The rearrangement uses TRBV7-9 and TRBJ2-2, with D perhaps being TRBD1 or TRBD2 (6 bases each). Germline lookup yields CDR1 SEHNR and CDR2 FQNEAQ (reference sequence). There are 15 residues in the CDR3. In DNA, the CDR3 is TGTGCCAGCAGCCAAGGGGGGATGTACACCGGGGAGCTGCTTTTT. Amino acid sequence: CASSQGGMYTGELLF.

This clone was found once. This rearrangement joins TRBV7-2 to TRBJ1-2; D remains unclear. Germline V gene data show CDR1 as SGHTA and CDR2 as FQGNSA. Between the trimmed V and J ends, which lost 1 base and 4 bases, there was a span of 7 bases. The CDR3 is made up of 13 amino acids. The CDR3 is CASSLVLGYGYTF. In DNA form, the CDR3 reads TGTGCCAGCAGCTTAGTTCTGGGCTATGGCTACACCTTC.

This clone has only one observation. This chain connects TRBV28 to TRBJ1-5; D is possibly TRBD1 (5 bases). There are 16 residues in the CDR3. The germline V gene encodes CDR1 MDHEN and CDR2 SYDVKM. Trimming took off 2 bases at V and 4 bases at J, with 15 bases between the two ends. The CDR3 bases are TGTGCCAGCAGTTTAAGTGGGGCCAGGACTAATCAGCCCCAGCATTTT. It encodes CASSLSGARTNQPQHF. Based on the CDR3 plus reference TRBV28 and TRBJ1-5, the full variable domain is DVKVTQSSRYLVKRTGEKVFLECVQDMDHENMFWYRQDPGLGLRLIYFSYDVKMKEKGDIPEGYSVSREKKERFSLILESASTNQTSMYLCASSLSGARTNQPQHFGDGTRLSIL.

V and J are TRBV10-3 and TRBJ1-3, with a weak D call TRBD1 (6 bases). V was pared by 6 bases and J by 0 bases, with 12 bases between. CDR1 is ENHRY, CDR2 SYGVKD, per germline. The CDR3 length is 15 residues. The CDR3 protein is CAIRDDRSSGNTIYF. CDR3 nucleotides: TGTGCCATCAGGGACGACAGGAGCTCTGGAAACACCATATATTTT.

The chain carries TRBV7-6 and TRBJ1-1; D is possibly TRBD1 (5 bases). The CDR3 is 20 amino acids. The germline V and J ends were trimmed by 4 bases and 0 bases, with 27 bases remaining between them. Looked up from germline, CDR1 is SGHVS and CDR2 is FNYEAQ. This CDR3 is CASSSQAIRGSSRVNTEAFF. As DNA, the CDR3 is TGTGCCAGCAGCTCACAGGCGATTCGAGGGAGTAGTCGGGTGAACACTGAAGCTTTCTTT.

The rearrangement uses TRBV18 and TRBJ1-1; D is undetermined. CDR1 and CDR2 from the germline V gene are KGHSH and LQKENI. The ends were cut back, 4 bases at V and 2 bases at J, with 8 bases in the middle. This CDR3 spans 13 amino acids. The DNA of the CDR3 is TGTGCCAGCTCACGCGGCGACAACACTGAAGCTTTCTTT. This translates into CASSRGDNTEAFF.

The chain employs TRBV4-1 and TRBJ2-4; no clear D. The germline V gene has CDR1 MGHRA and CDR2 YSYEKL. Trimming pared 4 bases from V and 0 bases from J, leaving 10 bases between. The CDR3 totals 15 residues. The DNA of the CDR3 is TGCGCCAGCAGCCCCGACCCCCTAGCCAAAAACATTCAGTACTTC. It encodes CASSPDPLAKNIQYF.

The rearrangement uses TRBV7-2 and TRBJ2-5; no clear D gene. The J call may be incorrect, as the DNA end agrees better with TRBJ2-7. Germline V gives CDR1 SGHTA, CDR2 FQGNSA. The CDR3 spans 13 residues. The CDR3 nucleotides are TGTGCCAGCAGCTTAGCGGGTCCCTACGAGCAGTACTTC. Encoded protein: CASSLAGPYEQYF.

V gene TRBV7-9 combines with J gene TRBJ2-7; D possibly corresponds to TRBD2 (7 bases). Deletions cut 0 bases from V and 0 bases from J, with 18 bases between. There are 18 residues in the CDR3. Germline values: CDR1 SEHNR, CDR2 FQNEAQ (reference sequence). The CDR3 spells CASSLARGRESRSYEQYF. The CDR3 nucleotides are TGTGCCAGCAGCTTAGCGCGGGGGCGGGAGTCACGCTCCTACGAGCAGTACTTC.

CDR3 amino acids: CASSCVRGMNTEAFF. As DNA, the CDR3 is TGTGCCAGCAGCTGCGTCAGGGGCATGAACACTGAAGCTTTCTTT. The J gene is TRBJ1-1, the V gene TRBV21-1; the table's D call, TRBD1, has no DNA check behind it. TRBV21-1 is marked as a pseudogene. The CDR3 has 15 residues.

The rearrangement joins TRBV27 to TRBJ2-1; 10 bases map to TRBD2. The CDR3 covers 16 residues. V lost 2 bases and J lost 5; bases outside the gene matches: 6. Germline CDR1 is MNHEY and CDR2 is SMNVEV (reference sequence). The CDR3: CASSLAAGGVDNEQFF. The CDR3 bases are TGTGCCAGCAGTTTAGCAGCGGGAGGGGTTGACAATGAGCAGTTCTTC.

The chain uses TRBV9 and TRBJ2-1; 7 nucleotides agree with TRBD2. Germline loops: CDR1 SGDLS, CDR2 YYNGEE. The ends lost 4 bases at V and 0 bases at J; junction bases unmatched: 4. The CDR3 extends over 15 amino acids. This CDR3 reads CASSPTSSSYNEQFF. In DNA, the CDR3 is TGTGCCAGCAGCCCGACTAGCTCCTCCTACAATGAGCAGTTCTTC.

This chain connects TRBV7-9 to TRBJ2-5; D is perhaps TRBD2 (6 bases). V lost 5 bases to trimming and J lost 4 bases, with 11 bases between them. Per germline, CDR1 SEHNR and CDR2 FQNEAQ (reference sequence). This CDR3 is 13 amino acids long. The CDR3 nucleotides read TGTGCCAGCAGCCGGGGGACGGGAGAGACCCAGTACTTC. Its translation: CASSRGTGETQYF.

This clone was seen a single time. CDR3 loop: CASSPPGGTLYNEQFF. The CDR3 nucleotides read TGTGCCAGCTCACCTCCAGGAGGGACCCTCTACAATGAGCAGTTCTTC. The rearrangement links TRBV18 to TRBJ2-1; possibly TRBD2 for D (6 bases). CDR1 and CDR2 from the germline V gene are KGHSH and LQKENI. Deletions cut 3 bases from V and 3 bases from J, with 15 bases between. This CDR3 comprises 16 residues.

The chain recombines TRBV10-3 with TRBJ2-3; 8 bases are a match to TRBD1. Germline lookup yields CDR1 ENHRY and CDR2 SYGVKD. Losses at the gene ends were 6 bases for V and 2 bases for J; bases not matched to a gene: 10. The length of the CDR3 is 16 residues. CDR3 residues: CAIRPPGQDNTDTQYF. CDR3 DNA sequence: TGTGCCATCAGACCTCCGGGACAGGACAACACAGATACGCAGTATTTT.

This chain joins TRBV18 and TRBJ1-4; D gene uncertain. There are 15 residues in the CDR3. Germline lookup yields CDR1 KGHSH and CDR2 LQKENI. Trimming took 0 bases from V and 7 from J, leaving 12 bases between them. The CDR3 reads CASSPPTLRSEKLFF. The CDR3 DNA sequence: TGTGCCAGCTCACCACCTACTCTAAGGAGTGAAAAACTGTTTTTT.

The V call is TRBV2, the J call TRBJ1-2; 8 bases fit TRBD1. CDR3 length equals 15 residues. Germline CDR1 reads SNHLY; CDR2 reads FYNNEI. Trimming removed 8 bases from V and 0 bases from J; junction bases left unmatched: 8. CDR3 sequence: CASRGTGPPNYGYTF. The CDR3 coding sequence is TGTGCCAGCCGTGGGACAGGACCGCCTAACTATGGCTACACCTTC.

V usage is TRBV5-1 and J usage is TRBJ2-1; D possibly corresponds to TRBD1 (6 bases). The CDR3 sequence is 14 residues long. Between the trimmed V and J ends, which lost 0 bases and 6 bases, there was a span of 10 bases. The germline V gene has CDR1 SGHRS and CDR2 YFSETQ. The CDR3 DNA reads TGCGCCAGCAGCTTGGGACAGGCACTCAATGAGCAGTTCTTC. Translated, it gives CASSLGQALNEQFF.

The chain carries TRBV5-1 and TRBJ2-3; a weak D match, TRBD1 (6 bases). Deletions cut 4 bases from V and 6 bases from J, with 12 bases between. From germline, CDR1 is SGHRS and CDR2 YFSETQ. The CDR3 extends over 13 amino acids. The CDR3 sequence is CASSVRQGDTQYF. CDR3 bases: TGCGCCAGCAGCGTTCGCCAGGGGGATACGCAGTATTTT.

This CDR3 is CASSGDSTSYEQYF. CDR3 nucleotide sequence: TGTGCCAGCAGTGGGGACAGCACCTCCTACGAGCAGTACTTC. The rearrangement links TRBV2 to TRBJ2-7, with 7 bases fitting TRBD1. Germline trimming cut 4 bases from V and 0 bases from J; bases unmatched to any gene: 3. Germline CDR1 is SNHLY and CDR2 is FYNNEI. The CDR3 is 14 residues long.

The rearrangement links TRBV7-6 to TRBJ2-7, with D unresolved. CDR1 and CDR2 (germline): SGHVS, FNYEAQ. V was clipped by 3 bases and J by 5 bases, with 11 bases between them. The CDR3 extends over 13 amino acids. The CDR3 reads CASSLGSGDEQYF. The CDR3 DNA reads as TGTGCCAGCAGCTTGGGGTCCGGAGACGAGCAGTACTTC.

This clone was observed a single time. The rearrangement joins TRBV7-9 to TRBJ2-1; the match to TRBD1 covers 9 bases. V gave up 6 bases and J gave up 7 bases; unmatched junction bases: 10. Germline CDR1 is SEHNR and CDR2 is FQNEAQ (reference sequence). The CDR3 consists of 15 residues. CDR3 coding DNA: TGTGCCAGCAGTCCACCGGGACAGGGCTGGAATGAGCAGTTCTTC. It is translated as CASSPPGQGWNEQFF. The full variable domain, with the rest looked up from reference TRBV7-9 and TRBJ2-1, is DTGVSQNPRHKITKRGQNVTFRCDPISEHNRLYWYRQTLGQGPEFLTYFQNEAQLEKSRLLSDRFSAERPKGSFSTLEIQRTEQGDSAMYLCASSPPGQGWNEQFFGPGTRLTVL.

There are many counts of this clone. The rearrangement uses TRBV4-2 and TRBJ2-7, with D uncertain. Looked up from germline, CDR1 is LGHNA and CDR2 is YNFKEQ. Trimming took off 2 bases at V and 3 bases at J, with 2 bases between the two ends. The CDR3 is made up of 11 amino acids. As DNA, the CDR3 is TGTGCCAGCAGCCAAAGCTACGAGCAGTACTTC. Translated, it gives CASSQSYEQYF.

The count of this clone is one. The CDR3 here is CASSYSPGGAGELFF. The DNA of the CDR3 is TGTGCCAGCAGTTACTCCCCGGGGGGCGCCGGGGAGCTGTTTTTT. The chain combines TRBV6-6 with TRBJ2-2, with D maybe TRBD2 (7 bases). V gave up 0 bases and J gave up 6 bases, with 11 bases separating them. Germline loops: CDR1 MNHNY, CDR2 SVGAGI (reference sequence). There are 15 residues in the CDR3.

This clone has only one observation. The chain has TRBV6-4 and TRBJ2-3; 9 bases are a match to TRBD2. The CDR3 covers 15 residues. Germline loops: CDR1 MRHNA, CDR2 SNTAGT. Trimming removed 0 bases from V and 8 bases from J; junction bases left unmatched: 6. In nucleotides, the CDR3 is TGTGCCAGCAGTGACTCGCCTAGCGGGACCGGTACGCAGTATTTT. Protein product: CASSDSPSGTGTQYF.

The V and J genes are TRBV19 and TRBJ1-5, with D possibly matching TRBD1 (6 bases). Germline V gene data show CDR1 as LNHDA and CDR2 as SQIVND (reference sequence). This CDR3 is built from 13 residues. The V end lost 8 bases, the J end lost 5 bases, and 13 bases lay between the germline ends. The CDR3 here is CASGDRRDQPQHF. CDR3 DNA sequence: TGTGCCAGTGGAGACAGGCGGGATCAGCCCCAGCATTTT.

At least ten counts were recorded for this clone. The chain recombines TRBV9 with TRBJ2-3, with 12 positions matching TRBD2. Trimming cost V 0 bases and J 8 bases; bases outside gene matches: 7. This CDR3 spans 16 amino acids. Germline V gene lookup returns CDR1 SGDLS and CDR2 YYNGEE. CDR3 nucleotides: TGTGCCAGCAGCGTAGCAGCGACTAGCGGGAGCGGTACGCAGTATTTT. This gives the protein CASSVAATSGSGTQYF.

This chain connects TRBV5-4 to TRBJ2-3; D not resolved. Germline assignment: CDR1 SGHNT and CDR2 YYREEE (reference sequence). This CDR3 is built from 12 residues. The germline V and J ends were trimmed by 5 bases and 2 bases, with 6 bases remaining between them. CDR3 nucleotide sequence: TGTGCCAGCAGAGGGCCCACAGATACGCAGTATTTT. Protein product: CASRGPTDTQYF.